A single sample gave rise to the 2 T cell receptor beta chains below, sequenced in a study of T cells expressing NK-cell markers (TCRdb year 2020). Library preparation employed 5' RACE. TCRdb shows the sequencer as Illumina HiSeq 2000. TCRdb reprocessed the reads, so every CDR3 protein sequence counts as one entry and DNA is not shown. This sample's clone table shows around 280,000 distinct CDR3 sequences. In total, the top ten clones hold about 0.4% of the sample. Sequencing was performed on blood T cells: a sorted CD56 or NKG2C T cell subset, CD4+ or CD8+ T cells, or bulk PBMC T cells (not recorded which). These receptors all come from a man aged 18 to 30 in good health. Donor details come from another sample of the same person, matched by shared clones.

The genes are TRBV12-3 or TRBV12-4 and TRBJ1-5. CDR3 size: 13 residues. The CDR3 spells CASRGRLDQPQHF.

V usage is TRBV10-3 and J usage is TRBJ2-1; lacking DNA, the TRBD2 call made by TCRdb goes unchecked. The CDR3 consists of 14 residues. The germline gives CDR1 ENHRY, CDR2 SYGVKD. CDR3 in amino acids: CAIMPAGLGDEQFF.